This is a list of T cell receptor beta chains from one sample in a study of blood T cell repertoires in COVID-19. Clones were sequenced by immunoSEQ multiplex PCR, and TCRdb holds only the in-frame ones, with some missing. The sample carries some 250,000 clones, around 87% recorded once. Specimen: PBMCs or T cells enriched from blood (not recorded which). These receptor sequences come from a woman between 40 and 55 years old with acute COVID-19. Each CDR3 is given with its conserved first and last residue. Each record gives: D gene, V gene, J gene, clone size, CDR3 protein, CDR3 DNA. D genes are given only for firm matches. Expanded clones get a size class; other rows say once, few or many, or leave the size out.

D gene: NA; V gene: TRBV28; J gene: TRBJ1-2; clone size: NA; CDR3 protein: CASSLGQYGYTF; CDR3 DNA: TGTGCCAGCAGTTTGGGACAATATGGCTACACCTTC
D gene: NA; V gene: TRBV2; J gene: TRBJ1-2; clone size: NA; CDR3 protein: CASSPGQNYGYTF; CDR3 DNA: TGTGCCAGCAGCCCCGGACAGAACTATGGCTACACCTTC
D gene: TRBD1; V gene: TRBV7-9; J gene: TRBJ2-7; clone size: NA; CDR3 protein: CASSQENRDRVYEQYF; CDR3 DNA: TGTGCCAGCAGCCAAGAAAACCGGGACAGGGTATACGAGCAGTACTTC
D gene: NA; V gene: TRBV5-1; J gene: TRBJ2-3; clone size: NA; CDR3 protein: CASRRGEGATDTQYF; CDR3 DNA: TGCGCCAGCAGGCGGGGTGAGGGGGCCACAGATACGCAGTATTTT
D gene: TRBD1; V gene: TRBV9; J gene: TRBJ1-3; clone size: NA; CDR3 protein: CASSIGGAGGNTIYF; CDR3 DNA: TGTGCCAGCAGCATAGGGGGCGCCGGTGGAAACACCATATATTTT
D gene: TRBD2; V gene: TRBV19; J gene: TRBJ2-3; clone size: once; CDR3 protein: CASSRGGQFGTDTQYF; CDR3 DNA: TGTGCCAGTAGTCGCGGGGGGCAATTCGGCACAGATACGCAGTATTTT
D gene: NA; V gene: TRBV7-2; J gene: TRBJ2-7; clone size: NA; CDR3 protein: CASSLDLRSYEQYF; CDR3 DNA: TGTGCCAGCAGCTTAGACCTTAGGAGCTACGAGCAGTACTTC
D gene: NA; V gene: TRBV29-1; J gene: TRBJ1-2; clone size: NA; CDR3 protein: CSVETVDYGYTF; CDR3 DNA: TGCAGCGTTGAAACAGTCGACTATGGCTACACCTTC
D gene: TRBD1; V gene: TRBV28; J gene: TRBJ1-4; clone size: NA; CDR3 protein: CASREGTVNEKLFF; CDR3 DNA: TGTGCCAGCAGGGAGGGGACAGTGAATGAAAAACTGTTTTTT
D gene: NA; V gene: TRBV3-1/TRBV3-2; J gene: TRBJ1-1; clone size: NA; CDR3 protein: CASSHRLAEAFF; CDR3 DNA: TGTGCCAGCAGCCATAGATTGGCTGAAGCTTTCTTT
D gene: TRBD1; V gene: TRBV18; J gene: TRBJ2-7; clone size: NA; CDR3 protein: CASSQGALSYEQYF; CDR3 DNA: TGTGCCAGCTCACAGGGGGCCTTAAGCTACGAGCAGTACTTC
D gene: NA; V gene: TRBV9; J gene: TRBJ2-1; clone size: NA; CDR3 protein: CASSEAESSYNEQFF; CDR3 DNA: TGTGCCAGCAGCGAAGCGGAAAGCTCCTACAATGAGCAGTTCTTC
D gene: TRBD1; V gene: TRBV4-1; J gene: TRBJ2-7; clone size: few; CDR3 protein: CASSQESTGGYEQYF; CDR3 DNA: TGCGCCAGCAGCCAAGAATCGACAGGGGGGTACGAGCAGTACTTC
D gene: NA; V gene: TRBV19; J gene: TRBJ1-4; clone size: NA; CDR3 protein: CASSIEQGRANEKLFF; CDR3 DNA: TGTGCCAGTAGTATAGAACAGGGTCGCGCTAATGAAAAACTGTTTTTT
D gene: NA; V gene: TRBV7-9; J gene: TRBJ1-2; clone size: NA; CDR3 protein: CASSPGARDYGYTF; CDR3 DNA: TGTGCCAGCAGCCCCGGTGCGAGGGACTATGGCTACACCTTC
D gene: NA; V gene: TRBV7-9; J gene: TRBJ2-5; clone size: NA; CDR3 protein: CASSLRGQETQYF; CDR3 DNA: TGTGCCAGCAGCTTAAGGGGGCAAGAGACCCAGTACTTC
D gene: TRBD1; V gene: TRBV5-1; J gene: TRBJ2-1; clone size: NA; CDR3 protein: CASSLGTGGPYNEQFF; CDR3 DNA: TGCGCCAGCAGCCTGGGTACAGGGGGACCCTACAATGAGCAGTTCTTC
D gene: NA; V gene: TRBV11-2; J gene: TRBJ2-2; clone size: NA; CDR3 protein: CASSLKGSTGELFF; CDR3 DNA: TGTGCCAGCAGCTTAAAAGGGAGCACCGGGGAGCTGTTTTTT
D gene: NA; V gene: TRBV19; J gene: TRBJ1-3; clone size: NA; CDR3 protein: CATSVAGSSGNTIYF; CDR3 DNA: TGTGCCACTTCGGTCGCCGGGAGCTCTGGAAACACCATATATTTT
D gene: TRBD2; V gene: TRBV18; J gene: TRBJ2-3; clone size: NA; CDR3 protein: CASSTSGSTDTQYF; CDR3 DNA: TGTGCCAGCTCAACTAGCGGGAGTACAGATACGCAGTATTTT
D gene: TRBD1; V gene: TRBV5-1; J gene: TRBJ1-1; clone size: NA; CDR3 protein: CASSLGTGASGTEAFF; CDR3 DNA: TGCGCCAGCAGCCTAGGGACAGGGGCTTCGGGGACTGAAGCTTTCTTT
D gene: NA; V gene: TRBV12-3/TRBV12-4; J gene: TRBJ2-3; clone size: NA; CDR3 protein: CASSSITDTQYF; CDR3 DNA: TGTGCCAGCAGTTCAATCACAGATACGCAGTATTTT
D gene: NA; V gene: TRBV27; J gene: TRBJ2-1; clone size: NA; CDR3 protein: CASSTSGYEQFF; CDR3 DNA: TGTGCCAGCAGTACCAGTGGCTATGAGCAGTTCTTC
D gene: TRBD2; V gene: TRBV3-1/TRBV3-2; J gene: TRBJ2-1; clone size: NA; CDR3 protein: CASSQVGGSGRYNEQFF; CDR3 DNA: TGTGCCAGCAGCCAAGTGGGGGGTAGCGGGAGGTACAATGAGCAGTTCTTC
D gene: NA; V gene: TRBV7-9; J gene: TRBJ1-6; clone size: NA; CDR3 protein: CASSLGGLPEDSPLHF; CDR3 DNA: TGTGCCAGCAGCTTAGGCGGACTACCAGAGGATTCACCCCTCCACTTT
D gene: TRBD2; V gene: TRBV15; J gene: TRBJ2-7; clone size: NA; CDR3 protein: CATSRVGQAGVWLEQYF; CDR3 DNA: TGTGCCACCAGCAGAGTTGGTCAAGCGGGAGTTTGGCTCGAGCAGTACTTC
D gene: NA; V gene: TRBV19; J gene: TRBJ1-3; clone size: NA; CDR3 protein: CASSTGGFFGNTIYF; CDR3 DNA: TGTGCCAGCTCAACGGGGGGCTTTTTTGGAAACACCATATATTTT
D gene: TRBD2; V gene: TRBV5-4; J gene: TRBJ2-3; clone size: NA; CDR3 protein: CASSFGLSGRGTDTQYF; CDR3 DNA: TGTGCCAGCAGCTTTGGGCTGAGCGGGAGGGGCACAGATACGCAGTATTTT
D gene: NA; V gene: TRBV5-1; J gene: TRBJ2-7; clone size: NA; CDR3 protein: CASSLASYEQYF; CDR3 DNA: TGCGCCAGCAGCTTGGCTTCCTACGAGCAGTACTTC
D gene: NA; V gene: TRBV24-1; J gene: TRBJ1-5; clone size: NA; CDR3 protein: CATSDLQDNQPQHF; CDR3 DNA: TGTGCCACCAGTGACCTACAGGATAATCAGCCCCAGCATTTT
D gene: NA; V gene: TRBV7-3; J gene: TRBJ2-5; clone size: NA; CDR3 protein: CASSFVQGGQETQYF; CDR3 DNA: TGTGCCAGCAGCTTCGTCCAGGGTGGCCAAGAGACCCAGTACTTC
D gene: TRBD1; V gene: TRBV24-1; J gene: TRBJ1-4; clone size: NA; CDR3 protein: CATSDSGQGVEKLFF; CDR3 DNA: TGTGCCACCAGTGACTCCGGACAGGGTGTTGAAAAACTGTTTTTT
D gene: NA; V gene: TRBV24-1; J gene: TRBJ2-2; clone size: NA; CDR3 protein: CATRPGSTIAGELFF; CDR3 DNA: TGTGCCACCAGACCGGGATCCACCATCGCCGGGGAGCTGTTTTTT
D gene: TRBD2; V gene: TRBV30; J gene: TRBJ2-1; clone size: NA; CDR3 protein: CAWSSGTSRMNEQFF; CDR3 DNA: TGTGCCTGGAGTTCCGGGACTAGTAGAATGAATGAGCAGTTCTTC
D gene: NA; V gene: TRBV3-1/TRBV3-2; J gene: TRBJ1-5; clone size: NA; CDR3 protein: CASSHRGSRPQHF; CDR3 DNA: TGTGCCAGCAGCCATCGGGGGTCGCGGCCCCAGCATTTT
D gene: NA; V gene: TRBV2; J gene: TRBJ2-1; clone size: NA; CDR3 protein: CASSEALFVEETYNEQFF; CDR3 DNA: TGTGCCAGCAGTGAAGCGCTTTTCGTGGAGGAAACCTACAATGAGCAGTTCTTC
D gene: TRBD1; V gene: TRBV5-1; J gene: TRBJ2-3; clone size: once; CDR3 protein: CASSPGDRASTDTQYF; CDR3 DNA: TGCGCCAGCAGCCCGGGGGACAGGGCATCCACAGATACGCAGTATTTT
D gene: NA; V gene: TRBV4-2; J gene: TRBJ2-1; clone size: NA; CDR3 protein: CASSQAGVNNEQFF; CDR3 DNA: TGTGCCAGCAGCCAAGCGGGGGTGAACAATGAGCAGTTCTTC
D gene: TRBD1; V gene: TRBV18; J gene: TRBJ1-4; clone size: NA; CDR3 protein: CASSRGPRGPTNEKLFF; CDR3 DNA: TGTGCCAGCTCACGAGGGCCCAGGGGGCCGACTAATGAAAAACTGTTTTTT
D gene: NA; V gene: TRBV11-1; J gene: TRBJ2-1; clone size: NA; CDR3 protein: CASSAFNEQFF; CDR3 DNA: TGTGCCAGCAGCGCGTTCAATGAGCAGTTCTTC
D gene: NA; V gene: TRBV5-1; J gene: TRBJ1-1; clone size: NA; CDR3 protein: CASSLAPEKEAFF; CDR3 DNA: TGCGCCAGCAGCTTGGCGCCGGAGAAGGAAGCTTTCTTT
D gene: TRBD2; V gene: TRBV11-3; J gene: TRBJ2-1; clone size: NA; CDR3 protein: CASSHPSGSLHEQFF; CDR3 DNA: TGTGCCAGCAGCCACCCTAGCGGGAGTCTACATGAGCAGTTCTTC
D gene: NA; V gene: TRBV19; J gene: TRBJ1-4; clone size: NA; CDR3 protein: CASTPSGVTNEKLFF; CDR3 DNA: TGTGCCAGTACCCCGTCAGGGGTAACTAATGAAAAACTGTTTTTT
D gene: TRBD1; V gene: TRBV7-9; J gene: TRBJ2-2; clone size: NA; CDR3 protein: CASSPGQGASGELFF; CDR3 DNA: TGTGCCAGCAGCCCGGGACAGGGGGCGTCGGGGGAGCTGTTTTTT
D gene: NA; V gene: TRBV7-9; J gene: TRBJ1-1; clone size: NA; CDR3 protein: CASSSPGGTEAFF; CDR3 DNA: TGTGCCAGCAGCTCGCCCGGGGGCACTGAAGCTTTCTTT
D gene: NA; V gene: TRBV5-1; J gene: TRBJ1-4; clone size: NA; CDR3 protein: CASSLSGDEKLFF; CDR3 DNA: TGCGCCAGCAGCTTGTCGGGGGATGAAAAACTGTTTTTT
D gene: TRBD2; V gene: TRBV14; J gene: TRBJ2-1; clone size: NA; CDR3 protein: CASSLGIGLAGKQFF; CDR3 DNA: TGTGCCAGCAGCCTCGGGATCGGACTAGCGGGAAAGCAGTTCTTC
D gene: NA; V gene: TRBV19; J gene: TRBJ2-1; clone size: NA; CDR3 protein: CASSPGVFGAHSYNEQFF; CDR3 DNA: TGTGCCAGTAGCCCCGGGGTGTTTGGCGCCCACTCCTACAATGAGCAGTTCTTC
D gene: TRBD2; V gene: TRBV7-8; J gene: TRBJ2-3; clone size: NA; CDR3 protein: CASSLGGTDTQYF; CDR3 DNA: TGTGCCAGCAGCTTGGGGGGGACAGATACGCAGTATTTT
D gene: TRBD2; V gene: TRBV7-3; J gene: TRBJ2-2; clone size: NA; CDR3 protein: CASSLNPLAGGTGELFF; CDR3 DNA: TGTGCCAGCAGCTTAAACCCACTAGCGGGTGGAACCGGGGAGCTGTTTTTT
D gene: TRBD2; V gene: TRBV2; J gene: TRBJ2-1; clone size: NA; CDR3 protein: CASRGLAGRNEQFF; CDR3 DNA: TGTGCCAGCAGGGGACTAGCGGGACGGAATGAGCAGTTCTTC
D gene: NA; V gene: TRBV30; J gene: TRBJ2-3; clone size: NA; CDR3 protein: CAWSVTGFTDTQYF; CDR3 DNA: TGTGCCTGGAGTGTGACGGGATTCACAGATACGCAGTATTTT
D gene: NA; V gene: TRBV27; J gene: TRBJ2-1; clone size: NA; CDR3 protein: CASSFRGAESYNEQFF; CDR3 DNA: TGTGCCAGCAGTTTCAGAGGAGCGGAATCCTACAATGAGCAGTTCTTC
D gene: NA; V gene: TRBV3-1/TRBV3-2; J gene: TRBJ2-5; clone size: NA; CDR3 protein: CASSQVILETQYF; CDR3 DNA: TGTGCCAGCAGCCAAGTTATTTTGGAGACCCAGTACTTC
D gene: NA; V gene: TRBV19; J gene: TRBJ1-5; clone size: NA; CDR3 protein: CASSSGHKSNQPQHF; CDR3 DNA: TGTGCCAGTAGTTCCGGACACAAGAGCAATCAGCCCCAGCATTTT
D gene: NA; V gene: TRBV6-5; J gene: TRBJ1-6; clone size: NA; CDR3 protein: CASKTGGEGSPLHF; CDR3 DNA: TGTGCCAGCAAGACCGGCGGCGAGGGTTCACCCCTCCACTTT
D gene: NA; V gene: TRBV2; J gene: TRBJ1-1; clone size: few; CDR3 protein: CASRAHTTEAFF; CDR3 DNA: TGTGCCAGCAGGGCTCACACGACTGAAGCTTTCTTT
D gene: NA; V gene: TRBV5-6; J gene: TRBJ1-6; clone size: NA; CDR3 protein: CASSLELRGPLHF; CDR3 DNA: TGTGCCAGCAGCTTGGAGCTCAGGGGTCCCCTCCACTTT
D gene: NA; V gene: TRBV4-1; J gene: TRBJ1-6; clone size: NA; CDR3 protein: CASSQVRGSRSPLHF; CDR3 DNA: TGCGCCAGCAGCCAAGTTCGGGGTAGCAGGTCACCCCTCCACTTT
D gene: NA; V gene: TRBV7-6; J gene: TRBJ2-5; clone size: NA; CDR3 protein: CASGLQGGQETQYF; CDR3 DNA: TGTGCCAGCGGGCTACAGGGTGGCCAAGAGACCCAGTACTTC